This record concerns one T cell receptor beta chain sequence. Other DNA sequences in this sample translate to the same CDR3. Original methodology: Estimates of nucleated cell counts were drawn from the amplification of reference gene primers. Generated by immunoSEQ multiplex PCR, the TCRdb table keeps only in-frame clones and is missing some. V, J and clone size derive from that table, while D and trimming were established from the DNA sequence. The sample lists roughly 260,000 clones, 85% to 90% occurring once. This sample was taken from a study of blood T cell repertoires in COVID-19. About the research overall: Sites across the United States, Italy and Spain contributed samples from acute and convalescent COVID-19.

Per germline, CDR1 KGHSH and CDR2 LQKENI. This CDR3 region has 14 residues. V gave up 3 bases and J gave up 3 bases; unmatched junction bases: 1. Sequenced material: peripheral blood. The receptor comes from a woman aged 25 to 39 with COVID-19, enrolled during active disease. V usage is TRBV18 and J usage is TRBJ2-1; 8 nucleotides match TRBD2. CDR3 sequence: CASSPLAGYNEQFF. Here the CDR3 DNA reads TGTGCCAGCTCACCCCTAGCGGGCTACAATGAGCAGTTCTTC.